A single sample gave rise to the 14 T cell receptor beta chains below, sequenced in a study of vaccination and CD4 T cells after COVID-19. TCRdb passed the PCR reads through MiXCR, listing each CDR3 protein once. The sample contains some 28,000 distinct CDR3 sequences, under 65% of which appear only once. Time point reported: late sampling 161 to 241 days after vaccination in three convalescent patients. The sample in question was CD4+ T cells from blood, obtained about 7 months after SARS-CoV-2 vaccination. Receptors were obtained from a human donor who had recovered from COVID-19.

This clonotype has a single count. The chain combines TRBV28 with TRBJ2-3; maybe TRBD2 (6 bases). Trimming removed 7 bases from V and 6 bases from J, with 14 bases in between. The CDR3 loop spans 13 amino acids. The germline CDR1 and CDR2 sequences are MDHEN and SYDVKM. CDR3 region: CASNHGGKDTQYF. For the CDR3, the DNA is TGTGCCAGCAACCACGGCGGGAAGGATACGCAGTATTTT.

This clonotype has a handful of counts. The rearrangement uses TRBV20-1 and TRBJ1-5, with D unresolved. The length of the CDR3 is 12 residues. The V and J ends lost 1 base and 7 bases respectively, with 8 bases between them. In germline, CDR1 is DFQATT, CDR2 SNEGSKA (reference sequence). The CDR3 loop is CSARGSGQPQHF. DNA of the CDR3: TGCAGTGCTAGAGGGAGCGGGCAGCCCCAGCATTTT.

The chain is built from TRBV28 and TRBJ1-1, with a possible D match to TRBD1 (5 bases). With 5 bases removed from V and 3 bases from J, the gap between germline ends came to 13 bases. CDR1 is MDHEN, CDR2 SYDVKM, per germline. The CDR3 is 14 residues long. The CDR3, as DNA: TGTGCCAGCAGTCCCGACAGTCGTGACACTGAAGCTTTCTTT. Its protein is CASSPDSRDTEAFF.

This chain joins TRBV28 and TRBJ1-1; D not resolved. Germline V CDR1 and CDR2: MDHEN, SYDVKM. Trimming removed 8 bases at V and 1 base at J, with 5 bases between. This CDR3 has 11 amino acids. As DNA, the CDR3 is TGTGCCAGCCGACAGAACACTGAAGCTTTCTTT. Its translation is CASRQNTEAFF.

This sequence joins TRBV7-9 and TRBJ2-1; TRBD1 matches at 10 bases. Germline trimming cut 2 bases from V and 7 bases from J; bases unmatched to any gene: 8. CDR1 is SEHNR and CDR2 is FQNEAQ in the germline V gene (reference sequence). This CDR3 contains 16 residues. CDR3 nucleotides: TGTGCCAGCAGCTTAAACCGGGACAGGGGTGTAAATGAGCAGTTCTTC. This sequence encodes CASSLNRDRGVNEQFF.

The chain is built from TRBV28 and TRBJ2-6, with a possible D match to TRBD1 (6 bases). V lost 6 bases, J lost 1 base, and 19 bases lay in between. Germline CDR1 reads MDHEN; CDR2 reads SYDVKM. There are 18 residues in the CDR3. For the CDR3, the DNA is TGTGCCAGCAGACTGGGTGGGGGCCGCAGATCTGGGGCCAACGTCCTGACTTTC. It translates to CASRLGGGRRSGANVLTF. The entire variable domain, with the rest obtained from reference TRBV28 and TRBJ2-6, is as follows: DVKVTQSSRYLVKRTGEKVFLECVQDMDHENMFWYRQDPGLGLRLIYFSYDVKMKEKGDIPEGYSVSREKKERFSLILESASTNQTSMYLCASRLGGGRRSGANVLTFGAGSRLTVL.

Points on this clonotype: The junction differs from germline at one of its ends, possibly a read error. This chain uses TRBV20-1 with TRBJ2-3; possible D gene TRBD2, 5 bases. The CDR3 sequence is 17 residues long. The germline V gene has CDR1 DFQATT and CDR2 SNEGSKA (reference sequence). CDR3 sequence (DNA): TGCAGTGCTAGTCACCAATCCGGGAACATTCGCACAGATGCGCAGTATTTT. It is translated as CSASHQSGNIRTDAQYF.

This clonotype showed up just a few times. The chain joins TRBV6-1 to TRBJ1-2, with 7 bases aligning to TRBD1. CDR1 and CDR2 (germline): MNHNS, SASEGT. CDR3 length equals 14 residues. V lost 5 bases, J lost 7 bases, and 10 bases stayed unmatched. CDR3 DNA: TGTGCCAGCAGTCCCGACAGGGATGTGGGTGGCTACACCTTC. It codes for CASSPDRDVGGYTF.

CDR3 region: CASGPLGSYEQYF. For the CDR3, the DNA is TGTGCCAGCGGCCCTCTAGGCTCCTACGAGCAGTACTTC. The rearrangement joins TRBV7-9 to TRBJ2-7, with D uncertain. V lost 8 bases to trimming and J lost 0 bases, with 11 bases between them. Per germline, CDR1 SEHNR and CDR2 FQNEAQ (reference sequence). This CDR3 comprises 13 residues.

The chain carries TRBV4-1 and TRBJ2-1; the D gene is possibly TRBD2 (6 bases). V lost 1 base and J 5 bases, leaving 15 bases between the germline ends. The CDR3 has 16 residues. From germline, CDR1 is MGHRA and CDR2 YSYEKL. This CDR3 is CASSQGGTGSHNEQFF. As DNA, the CDR3 is TGCGCCAGCAGCCAAGGGGGGACTGGGTCCCACAATGAGCAGTTCTTC.

This clonotype was seen once. The J gene is TRBJ2-3, the V gene TRBV28, with TRBD1 matching over 9 bases. J was trimmed by 7 bases and V by 6 bases; bases with no gene match: 8. This CDR3 contains 14 residues. Germline assignment: CDR1 MDHEN and CDR2 SYDVKM. CDR3 in amino acids: CASSQTGGGYTQYF. CDR3 bases: TGTGCCAGCAGCCAAACAGGGGGCGGTTATACGCAGTATTTT.

This rearrangement joins TRBV20-1 to TRBJ2-7; D is unresolved. Germline lookup yields CDR1 DFQATT and CDR2 SNEGSKA (reference sequence). V shed 2 bases and J shed 3 bases, with 11 bases lying between them. This CDR3 contains 13 residues. CDR3 sequence: CSARRLQDYEQYF. CDR3 bases: TGCAGTGCTAGAAGATTGCAGGACTACGAGCAGTACTTC.

This chain joins TRBV4-2 and TRBJ1-5; D uncertain. The CDR3 has 13 amino acids. V shed 1 base and J shed 4 bases, with 5 bases lying between them. CDR1 is LGHNA and CDR2 is YNFKEQ in the germline V gene. The CDR3 reads CASSQVGNQPQHF. The CDR3 DNA sequence: TGTGCCAGCAGCCAAGTCGGGAATCAGCCCCAGCATTTT.

This clonotype occurred a few times. The chain employs TRBV2 and TRBJ1-2; 7 bases map to TRBD1. Trimming at V came to 6 bases and at J to 6 bases, leaving 4 bases not matched to a gene. This CDR3 region has 12 residues. Germline values: CDR1 SNHLY, CDR2 FYNNEI. In DNA form, the CDR3 reads TGTGCCAGCAGCCTACAGGGGAATGGCTACACCTTC. Its protein is CASSLQGNGYTF.